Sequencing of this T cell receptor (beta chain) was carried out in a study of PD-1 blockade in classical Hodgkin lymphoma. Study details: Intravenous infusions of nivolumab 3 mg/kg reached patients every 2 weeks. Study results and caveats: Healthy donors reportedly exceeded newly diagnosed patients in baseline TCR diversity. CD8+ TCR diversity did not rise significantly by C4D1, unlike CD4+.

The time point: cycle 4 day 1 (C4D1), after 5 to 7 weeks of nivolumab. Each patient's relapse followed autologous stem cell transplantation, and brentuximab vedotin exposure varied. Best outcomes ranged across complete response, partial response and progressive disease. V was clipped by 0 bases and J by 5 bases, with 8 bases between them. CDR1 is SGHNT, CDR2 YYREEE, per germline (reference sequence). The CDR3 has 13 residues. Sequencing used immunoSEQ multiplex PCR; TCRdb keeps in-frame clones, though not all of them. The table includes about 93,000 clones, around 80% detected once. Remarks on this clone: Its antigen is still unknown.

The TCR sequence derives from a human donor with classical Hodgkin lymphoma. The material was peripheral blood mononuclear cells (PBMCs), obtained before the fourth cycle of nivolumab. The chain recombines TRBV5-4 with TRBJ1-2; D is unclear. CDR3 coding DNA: TGTGCCAGCAGCTTGGGTAGTTCTTATGGCTACACCTTC. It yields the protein CASSLGSSYGYTF. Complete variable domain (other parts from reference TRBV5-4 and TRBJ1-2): ETGVTQSPTHLIKTRGQQVTLRCSSQSGHNTVSWYQQALGQGPQFIFQYYREEENGRGNFPPRFSGLQFPNYSSELNVNALELDDSALYLCASSLGSSYGYTFGSGTRLTVV.